The 26 T cell receptor beta chains below were found in one sample sequenced in a study of beta chain features in type 1 diabetes. Expressed TCRB transcripts got sequenced, as all isolated RNA was reverse transcribed. Using immunoSEQ multiplex PCR, the repertoire was profiled, and TCRdb retains in-frame clones only, with some absent. The sample records hundreds of thousands of clones, about a sixth being singletons. The sample consisted of naive CD4+ T cells from blood. The receptors come from a man aged 18 to 30 in good health.

This clone was picked up a small number of times. The chain joins TRBV7-2 to TRBJ1-2; TRBD1 agrees at 10 bases. The CDR3 runs 14 residues. The V and J ends lost 5 bases and 7 bases, in that order; junction bases with no gene match: 7. The germline CDR1 and CDR2 sequences are SGHTA and FQGNSA. The CDR3 here is CASSPGQGESGYTF. The CDR3 DNA reads as TGTGCCAGCAGCCCCGGACAGGGGGAGAGTGGCTACACCTTC. The whole variable domain, filled in from reference TRBV7-2 and TRBJ1-2, reads GAGVSQSPSNKVTEKGKDVELRCDPISGHTALYWYRQSLGQGLEFLIYFQGNSAPDKSGLPSDRFSAERTGGSVSTLTIQRTQQEDSAVYLCASSPGQGESGYTFGSGTRLTVV.

This clone was detected only a few times. The CDR3 region has the DNA TGTGCCCAGACACGGGACAGGGAGAACACTGAAGCTTTCTTT. Translating it yields CAQTRDRENTEAFF. V is TRBV30 and J is TRBJ1-1; 9 positions match TRBD1. Germline CDR1 is GTSNPN and CDR2 is SVGIG (reference sequence). The CDR3 runs to 14 residues. The V segment lost 8 bases and the J segment 1 base; nucleotides outside the gene matches: 8.

This clone was seen a handful of times. This chain links TRBV4-3 with TRBJ2-3; possibly TRBD2 for D (6 bases). The ends were cut back, 3 bases at V and 2 bases at J, with 24 bases in the middle. Germline V gives CDR1 LGHNA, CDR2 YSLEER. CDR3 size: 19 residues. The CDR3 DNA follows: TGCGCCAGCAGCCAGGCCGGGACTTCTACTCCTAGGGTCACAGATACGCAGTATTTT. Amino acid sequence: CASSQAGTSTPRVTDTQYF.

The sample holds many counts of this clone. This chain joins TRBV4-3 and TRBJ2-4; 7 bases agree with TRBD1. This CDR3 comprises 15 residues. V gave up 2 bases and J gave up 6 bases; unmatched junction bases: 7. Germline V CDR1 and CDR2: LGHNA, YSLEER. CDR3 protein: CASSQLGGRGNIQYF. For the CDR3, the DNA is TGCGCCAGCAGCCAATTAGGGGGCCGGGGAAACATTCAGTACTTC.

V usage is TRBV6-1 and J usage is TRBJ2-1, with TRBD1 matching 7 bases. J gave up 2 bases and V 6 bases, and 7 bases lay outside the gene matches. The CDR3 is 15 amino acids. Germline-derived CDR1 and CDR2 are MNHNS and SASEGT. As DNA, the CDR3 is TGTGCCAGCAGCCACCGACAGGGTACCTACAATGAGCAGTTCTTC. This gives the protein CASSHRQGTYNEQFF.

This clone has a handful of counts. The rearrangement links TRBV11-2 to TRBJ2-7, with 9 bases fitting TRBD1. There are 15 residues in the CDR3. Germline CDR1 SGHAT, CDR2 FQNNGV. V shed 6 bases and J 3 bases; nucleotides not matched to a gene: 9. The CDR3 region is CASRTPGQGFYEQYF. The CDR3 coding sequence is TGTGCCAGCAGAACTCCGGGACAGGGCTTCTACGAGCAGTACTTC.

The V and J genes are TRBV5-4 and TRBJ2-2; perhaps D is TRBD1 or TRBD2 (5 bases each). Trimming stripped 0 bases from V and 7 bases from J, with 10 bases between. This CDR3 contains 14 residues. The germline gives CDR1 SGHNT, CDR2 YYREEE (reference sequence). CDR3 DNA: TGTGCCAGCAGCTTGGTCGGGGCTGGCGGGGAGCTGTTTTTT. This codes for CASSLVGAGGELFF.

The gene calls are TRBV15 and TRBJ2-5; TRBD1 matches at 9 bases. The CDR3 extends over 14 amino acids. The V gene's germline CDR1 is LNHNV and CDR2 YYDKDF (reference sequence). J gave up 4 bases and V 6 bases, and 6 bases lay outside the gene matches. This CDR3 reads CATSITGGAETQYF. In DNA, the CDR3 is TGTGCCACCAGTATTACAGGGGGCGCAGAGACCCAGTACTTC.

The chain links TRBV10-3 to TRBJ2-7, with D possibly TRBD1 on 5 matching bases. V gave up 7 bases and J gave up 6 bases, with 16 bases separating them. The CDR3 extends over 13 amino acids. Germline-derived CDR1 and CDR2 are ENHRY and SYGVKD. The CDR3 loop is CAIKKGMPTEQYF. Written as DNA, the CDR3 is TGTGCCATCAAGAAGGGGATGCCCACCGAGCAGTACTTC.

This clone was seen a few times. V gene TRBV7-8 combines with J gene TRBJ1-2, with D tentatively TRBD1 (5 bases). The CDR3 is 16 residues long. CDR1 is SGHVS and CDR2 is FQNEAQ in the germline V gene. V was shortened by 5 bases and J by 6 bases, with 22 bases between the two germline ends. The CDR3 protein is CASSVRRTLAADGYTF. In DNA form, the CDR3 reads TGTGCCAGCAGCGTCAGAAGGACACTCGCCGCTGATGGCTACACCTTC.

The table lists this clone with a few counts. The chain links TRBV6-5 to TRBJ2-2; D call uncertain. The CDR3 has 12 amino acids. The germline V and J ends were trimmed by 8 bases and 4 bases, with 8 bases remaining between them. Per germline, CDR1 MNHEY and CDR2 SVGAGI. CDR3 amino acids: CASRQLTGELFF. CDR3 sequence (DNA): TGTGCCAGCCGCCAGCTCACCGGGGAGCTGTTTTTT.

A few counts support this clone. The chain joins TRBV7-6 to TRBJ2-7; 9 positions match TRBD1. CDR1 and CDR2 (germline): SGHVS, FNYEAQ. The CDR3 sequence is 16 residues long. J gave up 5 bases and V 1 base, and 9 bases lay outside the gene matches. The CDR3 loop reads CASSLETPGTGNEQYF. The CDR3 DNA follows: TGTGCCAGCAGCTTAGAAACTCCCGGGACAGGGAACGAGCAGTACTTC.

The chain uses TRBV9 and TRBJ2-5; D not resolved. This CDR3 has 13 residues. V was cut by 2 bases and J by 3 bases, with 8 bases left in between. CDR1 and CDR2 (germline): SGDLS, YYNGEE. In DNA, the CDR3 is TGTGCCAGCAGCGTTAGGGATGAAGAGACCCAGTACTTC. Its translation is CASSVRDEETQYF. Full variable domain (remainder filled in from reference TRBV9 and TRBJ2-5): DSGVTQTPKHLITATGQRVTLRCSPRSGDLSVYWYQQSLDQGLQFLIQYYNGEERAKGNILERFSAQQFPDLHSELNLSSLELGDSALYFCASSVRDEETQYFGPGTRLLVL.

The chain uses TRBV30 and TRBJ1-1; TRBD1 aligns across 7 bases. Germline trimming cut 4 bases from V and 1 base from J; bases unmatched to any gene: 3. Germline assignment: CDR1 GTSNPN and CDR2 SVGIG (reference sequence). This CDR3 spans 13 amino acids. Here the CDR3 reads CAWKRQGNTEAFF. Written as DNA, the CDR3 is TGTGCCTGGAAAAGACAGGGGAACACTGAAGCTTTCTTT.

This clone came up a few times. The chain has TRBV28 and TRBJ1-2; D call uncertain. Germline V gene data show CDR1 as MDHEN and CDR2 as SYDVKM. V was shortened by 5 bases and J by 1 base, with 20 bases between the two germline ends. This CDR3 region has 17 residues. CDR3 sequence (DNA): TGTGCCAGCAGTCCTCCATCCGCAGCCCTCTTTAACTATGGCTACACCTTC. Protein product: CASSPPSAALFNYGYTF.

V gene TRBV4-3 combines with J gene TRBJ1-1; TRBD1 aligns across 7 bases. CDR1 is LGHNA and CDR2 is YSLEER in the germline V gene. The CDR3 length is 15 residues. Trimming took 1 base from V and 1 from J; bases not matched to a gene: 3. The CDR3 region is CASSQADRQNTEAFF. The CDR3 bases are TGCGCCAGCAGCCAAGCGGACAGGCAGAACACTGAAGCTTTCTTT.

This rearrangement joins TRBV7-9 to TRBJ1-1; unclear D gene. In germline, CDR1 is SEHNR, CDR2 FQNEAQ (reference sequence). The V and J ends lost 5 bases and 1 base respectively, with 8 bases between them. This CDR3 has 13 amino acids. The CDR3 loop reads CASSLTTNTEAFF. The CDR3 DNA reads as TGTGCCAGCAGCCTCACAACGAACACTGAAGCTTTCTTT. Filled out from reference TRBV7-9 and TRBJ1-1, the complete variable domain reads DTGVSQNPRHKITKRGQNVTFRCDPISEHNRLYWYRQTLGQGPEFLTYFQNEAQLEKSRLLSDRFSAERPKGSFSTLEIQRTEQGDSAMYLCASSLTTNTEAFFGQGTRLTVV.

This clone was picked up a small number of times. This chain connects TRBV29-1 to TRBJ2-1; perhaps TRBD2 as D (6 bases). The germline V gene encodes CDR1 SQVTM and CDR2 ANQGSEA. The CDR3 loop spans 15 amino acids. V was pared by 7 bases and J by 8 bases, with 24 bases between. The CDR3 DNA follows: TGCAGCGCGCCCGCGGGGCAGGGTTCGCGCGATGAGCAGTTCTTC. Amino acids: CSAPAGQGSRDEQFF.

The V call is TRBV7-9, the J call TRBJ2-6, with TRBD2 as a possible D gene (5 bases). Trimming stripped 7 bases from V and 0 bases from J, with 16 bases between. In germline, CDR1 is SEHNR, CDR2 FQNEAQ (reference sequence). The CDR3 has 17 residues. The chain's CDR3 is CASIPGGGSSGANVLTF. The CDR3 DNA sequence: TGTGCCAGCATCCCCGGAGGCGGTAGCTCTGGGGCCAACGTCCTGACTTTC.

The rearrangement joins TRBV28 to TRBJ2-5; D ambiguous. Deletions cut 4 bases from V and 1 base from J, with 7 bases between. Germline CDR1 and CDR2: MDHEN and SYDVKM. This CDR3 has 13 amino acids. CDR3 loop: CASSSGVQETQYF. CDR3 nucleotides: TGTGCCAGCAGTTCAGGAGTCCAAGAGACCCAGTACTTC.

In its sample, this clone was seen a few times. The chain employs TRBV25-1 and TRBJ1-1; D is possibly TRBD1 (6 bases). V dropped 6 bases and J dropped 0 bases, with 11 bases sitting between them. Per germline, CDR1 MGHDK and CDR2 SYGVNS. The CDR3 totals 14 residues. The CDR3 sequence is CASRQGVVNTEAFF. The CDR3 DNA reads as TGTGCCAGCAGACAGGGAGTTGTGAACACTGAAGCTTTCTTT.

The CDR3 is CASSPRRDRNTGELFF. The CDR3 DNA follows: TGTGCCAGCAGCCCGAGGCGGGACAGGAACACCGGGGAGCTGTTTTTT. This chain uses TRBV7-9 with TRBJ2-2, with D possibly being TRBD1 (7 bases). Germline V CDR1 and CDR2: SEHNR, FQNEAQ (reference sequence). The CDR3 has 16 residues. The germline V and J ends were trimmed by 5 bases and 1 base, with 14 bases remaining between them. Combining the CDR3 with reference TRBV7-9 and TRBJ2-2 gives the whole variable domain DTGVSQNPRHKITKRGQNVTFRCDPISEHNRLYWYRQTLGQGPEFLTYFQNEAQLEKSRLLSDRFSAERPKGSFSTLEIQRTEQGDSAMYLCASSPRRDRNTGELFFGEGSRLTVL.

This clone came up a few times. The chain has TRBV30 and TRBJ1-1; no reliable D call. The V and J ends lost 4 bases and 11 bases respectively, with 17 bases between them. Per the germline V gene, CDR1 is GTSNPN and CDR2 is SVGIG (reference sequence). The length of the CDR3 is 12 residues. CDR3 in DNA: TGTGCCTGGAACCCCCGAACACATGGGGCTTTCTTT. It specifies CAWNPRTHGAFF.

The chain couples TRBV7-7 to TRBJ2-6; D gene uncertain. CDR1 SSHAT and CDR2 FNYEAQ come from the germline V gene (reference sequence). The V and J ends lost 4 bases and 0 bases respectively, with 10 bases between them. CDR3 length equals 16 residues. This CDR3 is CASSSGPNSGANVLTF. In DNA form, the CDR3 reads TGTGCCAGCAGCTCCGGACCGAACTCTGGGGCCAACGTCCTGACTTTC.

There are a few counts of this clone. The chain employs TRBV18 and TRBJ2-7, with 7 bases lining up with TRBD2. Trimming at V came to 6 bases and at J to 0 bases, leaving 11 bases not matched to a gene. The CDR3 sequence is 16 residues long. Germline V gives CDR1 KGHSH, CDR2 LQKENI. The DNA for the CDR3 is TGTGCCAGCTCCGCTGTTCCCGGGAGGAGCTCCTACGAGCAGTACTTC. It codes for CASSAVPGRSSYEQYF.

This clone was recorded a few times. V usage is TRBV19 and J usage is TRBJ2-7; TRBD2 matches at 10 bases. V was clipped by 4 bases and J by 0 bases; unmatched bases: 3. CDR1 is LNHDA and CDR2 is SQIVND in the germline V gene (reference sequence). The CDR3 has 15 residues. The CDR3 sequence: CASSRTSGYSYEQYF. The CDR3 bases are TGTGCCAGTAGTAGGACTAGCGGATACTCCTACGAGCAGTACTTC.